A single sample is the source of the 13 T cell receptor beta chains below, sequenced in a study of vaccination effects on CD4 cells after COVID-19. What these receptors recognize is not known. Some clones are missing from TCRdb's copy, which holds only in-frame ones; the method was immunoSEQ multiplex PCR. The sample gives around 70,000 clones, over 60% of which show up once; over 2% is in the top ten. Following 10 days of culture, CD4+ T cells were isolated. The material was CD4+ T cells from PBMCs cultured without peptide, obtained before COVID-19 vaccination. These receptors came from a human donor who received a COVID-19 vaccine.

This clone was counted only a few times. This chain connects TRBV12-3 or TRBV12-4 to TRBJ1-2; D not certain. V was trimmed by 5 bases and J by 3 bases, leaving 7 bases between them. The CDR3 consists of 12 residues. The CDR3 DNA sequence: TGTGCCAGCAGTCAGGCCTACTATGGCTACACCTTC. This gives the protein CASSQAYYGYTF.

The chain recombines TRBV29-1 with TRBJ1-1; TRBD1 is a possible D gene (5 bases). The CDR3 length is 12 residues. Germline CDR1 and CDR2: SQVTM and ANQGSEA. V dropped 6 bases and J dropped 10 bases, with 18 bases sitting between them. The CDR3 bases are TGCAGCGTCGAACGTGGGGCAGGTGGAGCTTTCTTT. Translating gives CSVERGAGGAFF.

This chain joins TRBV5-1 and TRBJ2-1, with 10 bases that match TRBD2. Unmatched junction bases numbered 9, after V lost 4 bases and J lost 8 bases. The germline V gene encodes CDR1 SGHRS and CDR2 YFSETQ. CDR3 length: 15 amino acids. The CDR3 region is CASSPGTSAAHEQFF. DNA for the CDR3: TGCGCCAGCAGCCCTGGGACTAGCGCCGCCCATGAGCAGTTCTTC. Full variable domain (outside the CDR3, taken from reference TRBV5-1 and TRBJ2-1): KAGVTQTPRYLIKTRGQQVTLSCSPISGHRSVSWYQQTPGQGLQFLFEYFSETQRNKGNFPGRFSGRQFSNSRSEMNVSTLELGDSALYLCASSPGTSAAHEQFFGPGTRLTVL.

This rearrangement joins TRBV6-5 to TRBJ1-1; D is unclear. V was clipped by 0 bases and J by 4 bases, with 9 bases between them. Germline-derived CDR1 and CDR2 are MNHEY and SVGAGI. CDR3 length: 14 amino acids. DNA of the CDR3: TGTGCCAGCAGTTACTCAAGGGTATCCACTGAAGCTTTCTTT. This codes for CASSYSRVSTEAFF.

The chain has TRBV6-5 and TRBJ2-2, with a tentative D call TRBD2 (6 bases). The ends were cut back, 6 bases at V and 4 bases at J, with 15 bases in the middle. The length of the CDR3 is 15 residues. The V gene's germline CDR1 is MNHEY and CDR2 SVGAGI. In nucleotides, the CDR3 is TGTGCCAGCAGCCTTTTTGGGACTCCCACCGGGGAGCTGTTTTTT. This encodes CASSLFGTPTGELFF.

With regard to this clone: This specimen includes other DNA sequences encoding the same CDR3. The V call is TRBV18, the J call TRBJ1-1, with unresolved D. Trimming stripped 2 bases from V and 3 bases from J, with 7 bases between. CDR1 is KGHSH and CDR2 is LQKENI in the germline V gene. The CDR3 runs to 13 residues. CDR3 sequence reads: CASSPNRDTEAFF. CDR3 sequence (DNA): TGTGCCAGCTCACCAAACCGGGACACTGAAGCTTTCTTT.

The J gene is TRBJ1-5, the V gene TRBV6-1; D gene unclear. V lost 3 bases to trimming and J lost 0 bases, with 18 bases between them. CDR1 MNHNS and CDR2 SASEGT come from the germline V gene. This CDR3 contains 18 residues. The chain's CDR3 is CASSEAQQAGISNQPQHF. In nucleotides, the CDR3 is TGTGCCAGCAGTGAGGCCCAGCAAGCGGGGATTAGCAATCAGCCCCAGCATTTT.

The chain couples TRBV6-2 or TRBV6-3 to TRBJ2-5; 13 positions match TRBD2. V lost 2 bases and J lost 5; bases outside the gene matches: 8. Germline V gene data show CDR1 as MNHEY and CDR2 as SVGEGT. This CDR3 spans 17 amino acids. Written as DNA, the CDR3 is TGTGCCAGCAGTTACCTACTAGCGGGGGGGCCCAGGGAGACCCAGTACTTC. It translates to CASSYLLAGGPRETQYF.

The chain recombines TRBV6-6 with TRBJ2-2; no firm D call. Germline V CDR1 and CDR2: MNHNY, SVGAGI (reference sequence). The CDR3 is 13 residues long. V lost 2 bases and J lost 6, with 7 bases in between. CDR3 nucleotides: TGTGCCAGCAGTTACGGGGAACCCGGGGAGCTGTTTTTT. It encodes CASSYGEPGELFF.

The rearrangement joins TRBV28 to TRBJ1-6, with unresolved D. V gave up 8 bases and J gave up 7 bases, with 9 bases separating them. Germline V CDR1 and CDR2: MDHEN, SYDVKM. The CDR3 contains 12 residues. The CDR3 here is CASRSGNSPLHF. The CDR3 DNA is TGTGCCAGCCGGTCGGGGAATTCACCCCTCCACTTT.

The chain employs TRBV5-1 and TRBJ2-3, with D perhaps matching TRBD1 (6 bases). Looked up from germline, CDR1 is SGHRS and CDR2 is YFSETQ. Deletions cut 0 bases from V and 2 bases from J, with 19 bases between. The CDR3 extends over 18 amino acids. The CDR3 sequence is CASSLEHRDTLNTDTQYF. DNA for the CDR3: TGCGCCAGCAGCTTGGAACACCGGGACACCCTGAACACAGATACGCAGTATTTT.

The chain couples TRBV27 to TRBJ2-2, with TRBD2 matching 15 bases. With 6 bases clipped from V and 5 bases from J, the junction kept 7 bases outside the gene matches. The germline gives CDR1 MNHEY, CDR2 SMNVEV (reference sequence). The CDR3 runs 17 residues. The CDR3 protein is CASSNPGLAGGTGELFF. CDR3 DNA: TGTGCCAGCAGCAATCCGGGACTAGCGGGGGGTACCGGGGAGCTGTTTTTT.

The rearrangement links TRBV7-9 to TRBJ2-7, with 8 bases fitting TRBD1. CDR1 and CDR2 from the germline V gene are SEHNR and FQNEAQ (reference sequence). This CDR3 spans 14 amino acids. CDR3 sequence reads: CASTLDRGPFFLLV. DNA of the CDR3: TGTGCCAGCACCCTCGACAGGGGCCCCTTCTTCCTCCTGGTC.